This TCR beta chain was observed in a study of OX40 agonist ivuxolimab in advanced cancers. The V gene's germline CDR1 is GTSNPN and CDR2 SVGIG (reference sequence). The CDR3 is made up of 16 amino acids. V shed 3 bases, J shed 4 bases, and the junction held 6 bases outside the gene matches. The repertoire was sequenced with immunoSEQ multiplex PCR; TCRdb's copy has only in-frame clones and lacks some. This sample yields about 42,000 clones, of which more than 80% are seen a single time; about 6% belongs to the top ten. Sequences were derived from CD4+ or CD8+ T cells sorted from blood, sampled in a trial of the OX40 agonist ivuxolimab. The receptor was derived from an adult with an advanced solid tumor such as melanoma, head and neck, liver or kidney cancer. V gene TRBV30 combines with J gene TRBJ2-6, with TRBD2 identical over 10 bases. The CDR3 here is CAWRPLAGTGANVLTF. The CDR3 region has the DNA TGTGCCTGGAGACCACTAGCGGGAACCGGGGCCAACGTCCTGACTTTC.